The present TCR beta chain was sequenced within a study of cytomegalovirus exposure and HLA in healthy donors. Study results and caveats: Overall, around 160 TCR beta chains were annotated as cytomegalovirus-associated. Most subjects had HLA-A and HLA-B alleles reportedly predicted accurately by TCR beta sequences.

Points on this clone: As yet, its antigen is unknown.

The PCR had 60 Vbeta and 13 Jbeta primers. Clones were read by immunoSEQ multiplex PCR, and TCRdb kept only the in-frame ones, dropping some. The sample has some 110,000 clones; about 69% are singletons. V lost 5 bases and J 3 bases, leaving 17 bases between the germline ends. Germline CDR1 MNHEY, CDR2 SMNVEV (reference sequence). This CDR3 is built from 16 residues. Sequences were obtained from PBMCs. The chain is built from TRBV27 and TRBJ1-5, with TRBD1 as a possible D gene (6 bases). The clonotype originates from a man in his forties in good health and CMV-seronegative. The CDR3 spells CASSGRVGAANQPQHF. The CDR3 nucleotides are TGTGCCAGCAGTGGGCGGGTGGGGGCGGCCAATCAGCCCCAGCATTTT.